The next 20 T cell receptor beta chains were all read from a single sample in a study of human T cells and chemical hapten exposure. One entry per CDR3 protein results from TCRdb running MiXCR on the RACE reads. Seen here are fewer than 200,000 distinct CDR3 sequences, around 22% observed once, and the top ten hold 6.7%. Time point indicated: patch test 1, 2 weeks after DPC sensitization. Treatment noted: therapeutic diphenylcyclopropenone sensitization with weekly scalp DPC. Source: whole blood, taken in connection with sensitization to the hapten diphenylcyclopropenone (DPC). Receptors were obtained from a woman between 45 and 65 years old with alopecia areata. Some clones in this sample may be carry-over from other donors' samples.

The rearrangement joins TRBV3-1 to TRBJ2-7, with a weak D call TRBD2 (5 bases). V was cut by 4 bases and J by 0 bases, with 10 bases left in between. The germline V gene has CDR1 LGHDT and CDR2 YNNKEL (reference sequence). The CDR3 length is 14 residues. CDR3 residues: CASSRGEGSYEQYF. In DNA form, the CDR3 reads TGTGCCAGCAGCCGGGGTGAGGGCTCCTACGAGCAGTACTTC.

This clonotype was counted between two and nine times. The chain uses TRBV11-2 and TRBJ2-3, with D possibly matching TRBD1 (5 bases). The CDR3 spans 13 residues. Trimming took off 3 bases at V and 8 bases at J, with 12 bases between the two ends. CDR1 and CDR2 from the germline V gene are SGHAT and FQNNGV. This CDR3 is CASSLGPWVTQYF. CDR3 nucleotide sequence: TGTGCCAGCAGCTTGGGGCCCTGGGTTACGCAGTATTTT.

This clonotype was counted ten times or more. As DNA, the CDR3 is TGCAGCGGAGGATTCTCCTACGAGCAGTACTTC. Translating it yields CSGGFSYEQYF. The gene calls are TRBV29-1 and TRBJ2-7; D gene uncertain. CDR3 size: 11 residues. V lost 7 bases to trimming and J lost 0 bases, with 7 bases between them. CDR1 is SQVTM and CDR2 is ANQGSEA in the germline V gene.

In its sample, this clonotype was seen a few times. The genes are TRBV7-8 and TRBJ2-5; 10 nucleotides agree with TRBD2. The CDR3 has 15 amino acids. The V gene end was trimmed by 5 bases and the J gene end by 3 bases; junction bases not matched to a gene: 6. Per germline, CDR1 SGHVS and CDR2 FQNEAQ. CDR3 nucleotides: TGTGCCAGCAGCGGGTTGGGACTAGCGAAAGAGACCCAGTACTTC. It codes for CASSGLGLAKETQYF.

This clonotype occurred many times. The chain joins TRBV29-1 to TRBJ1-6; D unresolved. The CDR3 loop spans 13 amino acids. Trimming stripped 7 bases from V and 3 bases from J, with 10 bases between. Germline CDR1 reads SQVTM; CDR2 reads ANQGSEA. CDR3 in amino acids: CSARTDYNSPLHF. The CDR3 DNA is TGCAGCGCCCGGACGGACTATAATTCACCCCTCCACTTT.

V gene TRBV6-4 combines with J gene TRBJ1-1; D unresolved. Between the trimmed V and J ends, which lost 4 bases and 2 bases, there was a span of 8 bases. The CDR3 covers 13 residues. CDR1 is MRHNA and CDR2 is SNTAGT in the germline V gene. CDR3 sequence reads: CASSAEVNTEAFF. The CDR3 nucleotides are TGTGCCAGCAGTGCCGAGGTAAACACTGAAGCTTTCTTT.

The sample holds a few counts of this clonotype. This rearrangement joins TRBV29-1 to TRBJ1-2; 7 nucleotides line up with TRBD1. CDR3 length equals 15 residues. Germline CDR1 SQVTM, CDR2 ANQGSEA. Trimming took 4 bases from V and 0 from J; bases not matched to a gene: 8. CDR3 sequence (DNA): TGCAGCGTTGGAGGAGGGGGCGAGGCTAACTATGGCTACACCTTC. Protein sequence: CSVGGGGEANYGYTF. Full variable domain (remainder filled in from reference TRBV29-1 and TRBJ1-2): SAVISQKPSRDICQRGTSLTIQCQVDSQVTMMFWYRQQPGQSLTLIATANQGSEATYESGFVIDKFPISRPNLTFSTLTVSNMSPEDSSIYLCSVGGGGEANYGYTFGSGTRLTVV.

The genes are TRBV5-5 and TRBJ2-1, with a possible D match to TRBD1 (7 bases). The CDR3 is 15 amino acids. The germline gives CDR1 SGHKS, CDR2 YYEKEE (reference sequence). Trimming removed 1 base at V and 4 bases at J, with 12 bases between. In nucleotides, the CDR3 is TGTGCCAGCAGCTTGTCCGGGGGACAGTACAATGAGCAGTTCTTC. This codes for CASSLSGGQYNEQFF. Looking up the rest from reference TRBV5-5 and TRBJ2-1 gives the full variable domain: DAGVTQSPTHLIKTRGQQVTLRCSPISGHKSVSWYQQVLGQGPQFIFQYYEKEERGRGNFPDRFSARQFPNYSSELNVNALLLGDSALYLCASSLSGGQYNEQFFGPGTRLTVL.

The rearrangement uses TRBV21-1 and TRBJ2-3; the DNA was not used to check the table's D call, TRBD2. TRBV21-1 is labeled a pseudogene. This CDR3 comprises 14 residues. The CDR3 DNA is TGTGCCAGCAGCTCCGGACTAGGTAGCGATACGCAGTATTTT. Its translation is CASSSGLGSDTQYF.

This clonotype was detected only a few times. The chain employs TRBV20-1 and TRBJ2-3, with TRBD1 identical over 8 bases. CDR1 and CDR2 (germline): DFQATT, SNEGSKA (reference sequence). This CDR3 comprises 17 residues. J was trimmed by 4 bases and V by 5 bases; bases with no gene match: 17. The chain's CDR3 is CSALSGTGIILPDTQYF. The CDR3 nucleotides read TGCAGTGCTCTTTCCGGGACAGGTATTATCCTCCCAGATACGCAGTATTTT.

This sequence joins TRBV20-1 and TRBJ1-2, with unresolved D. This CDR3 contains 12 residues. The V and J ends lost 3 bases and 3 bases respectively, with 8 bases between them. Germline V gene sequence: CDR1 DFQATT, CDR2 SNEGSKA (reference sequence). In nucleotides, the CDR3 is TGCAGTGCTAGGCGGCAGGACTATGGCTACACCTTC. Translated: CSARRQDYGYTF.

This clonotype was counted only a few times. The chain carries TRBV3-1 and TRBJ2-2; 7 positions match TRBD2. J gave up 1 base and V 6 bases, and 2 bases lay outside the gene matches. The CDR3 spans 14 residues. The V gene's germline CDR1 is LGHDT and CDR2 YNNKEL (reference sequence). In nucleotides, the CDR3 is TGTGCCAGCAGGCTAGCGGTGAACACCGGGGAGCTGTTTTTT. Its protein product is CASRLAVNTGELFF.

This clonotype was seen a handful of times. This chain uses TRBV30 with TRBJ1-2; 10 bases agree with TRBD1. Germline loops: CDR1 GTSNPN, CDR2 SVGIG (reference sequence). V was clipped by 4 bases and J by 8 bases; unmatched bases: 7. CDR3 size: 13 residues. The CDR3 reads CAWKVGQGGGYTF. The CDR3 DNA reads TGTGCCTGGAAGGTTGGACAGGGGGGCGGCTACACCTTC. The whole variable domain, filled in from reference TRBV30 and TRBJ1-2, reads SQTIHQWPATLVQPVGSPLSLECTVEGTSNPNLYWYRQAAGRGLQLLFYSVGIGQISSEVPQNLSASRPQDRQFILSSKKLLLSDSGFYLCAWKVGQGGGYTFGSGTRLTVV.

V gene TRBV19 combines with J gene TRBJ1-1; the D gene is possibly TRBD1 (6 bases). The CDR3 extends over 13 amino acids. CDR1 is LNHDA, CDR2 SQIVND, per germline (reference sequence). V was cut by 3 bases and J by 6 bases, with 11 bases left in between. CDR3 coding DNA: TGTGCCAGTAGTATCGGACAGTTCTCTGAAGCTTTCTTT. Translating it yields CASSIGQFSEAFF.

This clonotype was counted at least ten times. The chain combines TRBV30 with TRBJ1-1; no clear D gene. The CDR3 is 16 residues long. Germline V gene lookup returns CDR1 GTSNPN and CDR2 SVGIG (reference sequence). Trimming took 0 bases from V and 0 from J, leaving 14 bases between them. The chain's CDR3 is CAWSVHLTTLNTEAFF. In DNA form, the CDR3 reads TGTGCCTGGAGTGTACACCTGACGACGCTGAACACTGAAGCTTTCTTT.

This clonotype was seen many times. The rearrangement joins TRBV11-2 to TRBJ2-1, with D unresolved. Germline lookup yields CDR1 SGHAT and CDR2 FQNNGV. The CDR3 consists of 11 residues. Trimming stripped 1 base from V and 6 bases from J, with 1 base between. The CDR3 protein is CASSLANEQFF. As DNA, the CDR3 is TGTGCCAGCAGCTTAGCCAATGAGCAGTTCTTC. The full variable domain, its missing parts supplied by reference TRBV11-2 and TRBJ2-1, is EAGVAQSPRYKIIEKRQSVAFWCNPISGHATLYWYQQILGQGPKLLIQFQNNGVVDDSQLPKDRFSAERLKGVDSTLKIQPAKLEDSAVYLCASSLANEQFFGPGTRLTVL.

The chain uses TRBV20-1 and TRBJ2-7, with 7 bases lining up with TRBD2. V gave up 5 bases and J gave up 5 bases; unmatched junction bases: 9. CDR3 length equals 13 residues. In germline, CDR1 is DFQATT, CDR2 SNEGSKA (reference sequence). CDR3 region: CSAPAGRYDEQYF. CDR3 DNA sequence: TGCAGTGCTCCAGCGGGGCGATACGACGAGCAGTACTTC.

In this sample, this clonotype turned up many times. The CDR3 loop reads CASSWDTGSAYEQYF. The CDR3 nucleotides read TGTGCCAGCAGCTGGGACACTGGGTCGGCCTACGAGCAGTACTTC. This chain connects TRBV5-6 to TRBJ2-7, with TRBD1 as a possible D gene (6 bases). Germline lookup yields CDR1 SGHDT and CDR2 YYEEEE. Trimming removed 3 bases at V and 2 bases at J, with 15 bases between. The CDR3 has 15 amino acids.

This clonotype was counted at least ten times. The chain employs TRBV11-2 and TRBJ2-1; D gene ambiguous. CDR1 is SGHAT, CDR2 FQNNGV, per germline. The CDR3 extends over 12 amino acids. With 5 bases removed from V and 9 bases from J, the gap between germline ends came to 11 bases. CDR3 in amino acids: CASSVIRSEQFF. The CDR3 DNA is TGTGCCAGCAGCGTCATAAGGAGTGAGCAGTTCTTC.

This clonotype was counted only a few times. The J gene is TRBJ2-3, the V gene TRBV6-1; perhaps TRBD2 as D (6 bases). In germline, CDR1 is MNHNS, CDR2 SASEGT. The V gene lost 2 bases and the J gene lost 5 bases, with 20 bases spanning the gap. CDR3 size: 17 residues. CDR3 coding DNA: TGTGCCAGCAGTGAATGGAAGGACTACTCAAGACGAGATACGCAGTATTTT. This translates into CASSEWKDYSRRDTQYF.